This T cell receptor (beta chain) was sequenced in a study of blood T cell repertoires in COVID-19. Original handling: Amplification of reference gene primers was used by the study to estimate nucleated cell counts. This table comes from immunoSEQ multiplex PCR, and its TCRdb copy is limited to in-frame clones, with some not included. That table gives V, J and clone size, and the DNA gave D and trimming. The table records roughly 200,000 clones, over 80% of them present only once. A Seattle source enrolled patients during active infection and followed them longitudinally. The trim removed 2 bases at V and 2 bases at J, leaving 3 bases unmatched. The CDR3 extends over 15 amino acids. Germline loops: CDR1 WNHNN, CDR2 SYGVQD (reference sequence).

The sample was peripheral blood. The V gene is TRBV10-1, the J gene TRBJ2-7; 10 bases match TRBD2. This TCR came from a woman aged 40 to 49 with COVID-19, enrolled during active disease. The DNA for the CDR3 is TGCGCCAGCAGTGAGGTACTAGCGGGGACCTACGAGCAGTACTTC. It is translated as CASSEVLAGTYEQYF.